The clone carrying this T cell receptor (beta chain) appeared a few times. Different DNA sequences within this sample yield the same CDR3. TCRdb's table, derived via immunoSEQ multiplex PCR, lists solely in-frame clones and lacks some. Among around 120,000 clones listed, 70% to 80% were seen once. CDR1 and CDR2 (germline): SGHRS, YFSETQ. This CDR3 region has 14 residues. The V end lost 0 bases, the J end lost 2 bases, and 5 bases lay between the germline ends. The data were obtained in a study of blood T cell repertoires in COVID-19. Whole-study context: Samples taken during acute and convalescent COVID-19 were collected in the United States, Italy and Spain. Sources were T cells, B-cell-depleted T cells, or PBMCs; the material itself was cDNA or gDNA.

Sequenced input: peripheral blood. The receptor was derived from a woman of 80 years or more with acute or convalescent COVID-19. This rearrangement joins TRBV5-1 to TRBJ2-2; no definite D call. The CDR3 sequence is CASSLDRNTGELFF. In DNA, the CDR3 is TGCGCCAGCAGCTTGGACAGAAACACCGGGGAGCTGTTTTTT.